The entry that follows covers one TCR beta chain sequence. This record comes from a study of blood T cell repertoires in COVID-19. This table comes from immunoSEQ multiplex PCR, and its TCRdb copy is limited to in-frame clones, with some not included. Seen here are about 180,000 clones, 80% observed once, and the top ten hold about 15%. The germline gives CDR1 SGHNT, CDR2 YYREEE (reference sequence). Losses at the gene ends were 1 base for V and 1 base for J; bases not matched to a gene: 10. The CDR3 is 18 residues long. Sequencing used PBMCs or T cells enriched from blood (not recorded which). The source is a man aged 55-75 years who had been exposed to COVID-19. This chain links TRBV5-4 with TRBJ1-4; 7 bases are a match to TRBD1. The CDR3 is CASSLRTGAGRTNEKLFF. As DNA, the CDR3 is TGTGCCAGCAGCTTGAGGACAGGCGCTGGGAGAACTAATGAAAAACTGTTTTTT.